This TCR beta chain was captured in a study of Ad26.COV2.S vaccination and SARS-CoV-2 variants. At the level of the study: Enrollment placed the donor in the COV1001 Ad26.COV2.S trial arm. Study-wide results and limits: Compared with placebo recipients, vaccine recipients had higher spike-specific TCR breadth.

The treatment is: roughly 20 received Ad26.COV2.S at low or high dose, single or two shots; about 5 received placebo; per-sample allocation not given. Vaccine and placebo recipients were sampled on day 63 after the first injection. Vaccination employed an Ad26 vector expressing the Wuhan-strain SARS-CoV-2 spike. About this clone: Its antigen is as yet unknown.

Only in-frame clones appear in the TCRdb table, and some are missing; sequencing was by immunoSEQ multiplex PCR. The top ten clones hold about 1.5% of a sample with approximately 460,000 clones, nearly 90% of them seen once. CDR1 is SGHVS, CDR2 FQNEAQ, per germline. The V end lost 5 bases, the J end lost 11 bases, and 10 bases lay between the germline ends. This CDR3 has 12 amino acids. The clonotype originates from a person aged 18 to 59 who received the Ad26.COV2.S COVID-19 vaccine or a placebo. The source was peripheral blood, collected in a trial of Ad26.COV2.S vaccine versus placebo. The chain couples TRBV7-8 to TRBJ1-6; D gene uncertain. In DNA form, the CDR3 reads TGTGCCAGCAGCCCCCGTAGCCCACCCCTCCACTTT. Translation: CASSPRSPPLHF.